The 26 T cell receptor beta chains reported below all come from one sample, sequenced in a study of identical twins. TCRdb recomputed calls from the 5' RACE reads with MiXCR, one row per CDR3 protein. Of approximately 600,000 distinct CDR3 sequences listed, under 8.5% are singletons. These sequences were also reported in another study, on yellow fever vaccine responses in identical twins.

Sequenced: PBMCs. The receptors come from a woman aged 18-29 years in good health.

This clonotype was seen only a few times. The V gene is TRBV12-3 or TRBV12-4, the J gene TRBJ2-3, with 8 bases lining up with TRBD1. The CDR3 consists of 14 residues. J lost 3 bases, V lost 7 bases, and 6 bases had no gene match. Here the CDR3 DNA reads TGTGCCAGCACCGACCGGGACAGGACAGATACGCAGTATTTT. It is translated as CASTDRDRTDTQYF.

There are many counts of this clonotype. The chain uses TRBV29-1 and TRBJ2-2; D is unclear. Trimming shortened V by 4 bases and J by 0 bases, and 6 bases separated the two germline ends. Germline CDR1 reads SQVTM; CDR2 reads ANQGSEA. The CDR3 contains 13 residues. This chain's CDR3 is CSVAVANTGELFF. The CDR3 DNA reads as TGCAGCGTTGCGGTCGCGAACACCGGGGAGCTGTTTTTT.

This rearrangement joins TRBV11-2 to TRBJ2-1; 11 bases fit TRBD1. V was clipped by 1 base and J by 3 bases; unmatched bases: 8. Germline loops: CDR1 SGHAT, CDR2 FQNNGV. CDR3 length: 18 amino acids. The CDR3 DNA sequence: TGTGCCAGCAGCTTAGTCCCGGGGGGGACAGGGGGCTACAATGAGCAGTTCTTC. The encoded protein is CASSLVPGGTGGYNEQFF.

The rearrangement links TRBV11-1 to TRBJ2-1, with 12 nucleotides matching TRBD1. The J segment lost 0 bases and the V segment lost 3 bases, leaving 9 bases of the junction unmatched. This CDR3 contains 19 residues. From germline, CDR1 is SGHAT and CDR2 FQDESV (reference sequence). CDR3 DNA: TGTGCCAGCAGCTTTCTCGGGACAGGGGGCCCAAGCTCCTACAATGAGCAGTTCTTC. This encodes CASSFLGTGGPSSYNEQFF. Using reference TRBV11-1 and TRBJ2-1 for the parts outside the CDR3, the full variable domain is EAEVAQSPRYKITEKSQAVAFWCDPISGHATLYWYRQILGQGPELLVQFQDESVVDDSQLPKDRFSAERLKGVDSTLKIQPAELGDSAMYLCASSFLGTGGPSSYNEQFFGPGTRLTVL.

V usage is TRBV9 and J usage is TRBJ2-7; no clear D. The CDR3 extends over 13 amino acids. Trimming removed 0 bases from V and 10 bases from J, with 14 bases in between. CDR1 SGDLS and CDR2 YYNGEE come from the germline V gene. The CDR3 loop is CASSVDVYTIQYF. In DNA form, the CDR3 reads TGTGCCAGCAGCGTAGACGTCTATACGATTCAGTACTTC.

The V call is TRBV24-1, the J call TRBJ2-7; D is ambiguous. Trimming shortened V by 3 bases and J by 2 bases, and 10 bases separated the two germline ends. This CDR3 is built from 14 residues. CDR1 and CDR2 (germline): KGHDR, SFDVKD. As DNA, the CDR3 is TGTGCCACCAGTGATGATCGGTCAGCCTACGAGCAGTACTTC. It yields the protein CATSDDRSAYEQYF.

This clonotype appeared many times. The chain joins TRBV5-1 to TRBJ1-2, with a weak D call TRBD1 (6 bases). In germline, CDR1 is SGHRS, CDR2 YFSETQ. Trimming took off 6 bases at V and 3 bases at J, with 12 bases between the two ends. The CDR3 is 13 amino acids. The CDR3 loop reads CASTVQGDYGYTF. The DNA for the CDR3 is TGCGCCAGCACCGTACAGGGAGACTATGGCTACACCTTC.

This rearrangement joins TRBV3-1 to TRBJ2-7; 7 bases are shared with TRBD2. In germline, CDR1 is LGHDT, CDR2 YNNKEL (reference sequence). After removal of 3 bases from V and 2 bases from J, the junction contained 1 base not matched to a gene. The CDR3 runs 13 residues. CDR3: CASSHGGAYEQYV. The CDR3 nucleotides are TGTGCCAGCAGCCATGGGGGGGCCTACGAGCAGTACGTC.

This clonotype was picked up one time. The rearrangement joins TRBV19 to TRBJ2-1; D is undetermined. Germline CDR1 reads LNHDA; CDR2 reads SQIVND (reference sequence). The V and J ends lost 4 bases and 8 bases respectively, with 6 bases between them. This CDR3 is 11 amino acids long. The CDR3, as DNA: TGTGCCAGTAGTACAATATATGAGCAGTTCTTC. Translated, it gives CASSTIYEQFF.

J is TRBJ2-1 and V is TRBV11-2; 10 bases match TRBD2. V lost 1 base, J lost 5 bases, and 5 bases stayed unmatched. Per germline, CDR1 SGHAT and CDR2 FQNNGV. The CDR3 is 16 residues long. The CDR3 here is CASSLGTSGKNNEQFF. For the CDR3, the DNA is TGTGCCAGCAGCTTAGGAACTAGCGGGAAAAACAATGAGCAGTTCTTC. The entire variable domain, with the rest obtained from reference TRBV11-2 and TRBJ2-1, is as follows: EAGVAQSPRYKIIEKRQSVAFWCNPISGHATLYWYQQILGQGPKLLIQFQNNGVVDDSQLPKDRFSAERLKGVDSTLKIQPAKLEDSAVYLCASSLGTSGKNNEQFFGPGTRLTVL.

This clonotype occurred a few times. The gene calls are TRBV10-1 and TRBJ2-3; 11 bases fit TRBD2. The germline gives CDR1 WNHNN, CDR2 SYGVQD (reference sequence). The ends lost 8 bases at V and 2 bases at J; junction bases unmatched: 9. There are 16 residues in the CDR3. The CDR3 is CASGQASGGLTDTQYF. The CDR3 DNA reads as TGCGCCAGCGGCCAGGCTAGCGGGGGGCTCACAGATACGCAGTATTTT.

This clonotype was counted many times. The rearrangement joins TRBV6-5 to TRBJ2-3, with a possible D match to TRBD1 (5 bases). Germline V CDR1 and CDR2: MNHEY, SVGAGI. This CDR3 spans 15 amino acids. Trimming stripped 0 bases from V and 2 bases from J, with 9 bases between. The CDR3 DNA follows: TGTGCCAGCAGTTACTCGGGGCAGACCACAGATACGCAGTATTTT. Amino acid sequence: CASSYSGQTTDTQYF.

The chain combines TRBV10-3 with TRBJ2-3; D is unresolved. Germline CDR1 is ENHRY and CDR2 is SYGVKD. CDR3 size: 15 residues. Between the trimmed V and J ends, which lost 3 bases and 4 bases, there was a span of 14 bases. Written as DNA, the CDR3 is TGTGCCATCAGTGATATTAGCAAGGGCGCAGATACGCAGTATTTT. This gives the protein CAISDISKGADTQYF.

The gene calls are TRBV7-9 and TRBJ2-3, with unresolved D. V lost 2 bases and J 5 bases, leaving 11 bases between the germline ends. Germline V gives CDR1 SEHNR, CDR2 FQNEAQ (reference sequence). This CDR3 has 14 amino acids. CDR3: CASSLPRGLDTQYF. As DNA, the CDR3 is TGTGCCAGCAGCTTACCCCGCGGCCTAGATACGCAGTATTTT.

This clonotype was recorded a few times. The V and J genes are TRBV7-2 and TRBJ1-1; no reliable D call. With 2 bases removed from V and 0 bases from J, the gap between germline ends came to 10 bases. CDR1 and CDR2 (germline): SGHTA, FQGNSA. This CDR3 is built from 15 residues. This chain's CDR3 is CASSLLGLVNTEAFF. The CDR3 bases are TGTGCCAGCAGCTTACTGGGGTTGGTGAACACTGAAGCTTTCTTT.

The chain uses TRBV25-1 and TRBJ2-1, with unresolved D. This CDR3 has 11 amino acids. Per germline, CDR1 MGHDK and CDR2 SYGVNS. V lost 7 bases and J lost 4, with 5 bases in between. The CDR3 region is CASNFYNEQFF. The CDR3 bases are TGTGCCAGCAACTTTTACAATGAGCAGTTCTTC.

This clonotype was counted between two and nine times. The chain has TRBV15 and TRBJ2-7, with D possibly being TRBD1 (5 bases). Germline CDR1 is LNHNV and CDR2 is YYDKDF (reference sequence). This CDR3 comprises 16 residues. Deletions cut 5 bases from V and 3 bases from J, with 20 bases between. The CDR3 loop reads CATSGSPGQFLYEQYF. DNA of the CDR3: TGTGCCACCAGCGGGTCCCCAGGGCAATTCCTCTACGAGCAGTACTTC.

This clonotype was seen a few times. The genes are TRBV5-4 and TRBJ2-5; the match to TRBD1 covers 10 bases. Germline V gene sequence: CDR1 SGHNT, CDR2 YYREEE (reference sequence). V was pared by 3 bases and J by 2 bases, with 7 bases of the junction left unmatched. This CDR3 is 16 amino acids long. The CDR3 here is CASSSTRGQGQETQYF. As DNA, the CDR3 is TGTGCCAGCAGCTCAACTAGGGGACAGGGGCAAGAGACCCAGTACTTC.

In its sample, this clonotype was seen a few times. The V gene is TRBV14, the J gene TRBJ2-3; D call uncertain. V was shortened by 4 bases and J by 4 bases, with 12 bases between the two germline ends. This CDR3 spans 14 amino acids. Germline V lookup: CDR1 SGHDN, CDR2 FVKESK. CDR3 in amino acids: CASSLRDGPDTQYF. The CDR3 nucleotides are TGTGCCAGCAGCCTAAGAGATGGGCCAGATACGCAGTATTTT.

Worth noting for this clonotype: The junction and the germline gene differ at one end; a read error may be behind it. The V call is TRBV3-1, the J call TRBJ2-1; 11 nucleotides match TRBD2. Per germline, CDR1 LGHDT and CDR2 YNNKEL (reference sequence). This CDR3 region has 18 residues. The CDR3 here is CTSSSLSLASGRYNEQFF. CDR3 coding DNA: TGTACCAGCAGTTCACTATCCCTTGCTAGCGGGAGGTACAATGAGCAGTTCTTC.

The sample holds many counts of this clonotype. This chain joins TRBV12-3 or TRBV12-4 and TRBJ2-5; either TRBD1 or TRBD2 may supply D (5 bases each). Trimming left V 6 bases short and J 2 bases short, with 19 bases between. The CDR3 loop spans 16 amino acids. CDR3 region: CASSTTGTKFQETQYF. The CDR3 coding sequence is TGTGCCAGCAGCACCACCGGGACCAAGTTTCAAGAGACCCAGTACTTC.

This clonotype was observed at least ten times. This chain uses TRBV7-2 with TRBJ2-1; 9 nucleotides agree with TRBD2. The CDR3 contains 15 residues. CDR1 and CDR2 (germline): SGHTA, FQGNSA. J lost 5 bases, V lost 2 bases, and 4 bases had no gene match. This CDR3 reads CASSLLAGFNNEQFF. The CDR3 DNA follows: TGTGCCAGCAGCTTACTAGCGGGGTTCAACAATGAGCAGTTCTTC.

The chain is built from TRBV5-4 and TRBJ2-4, with D possibly TRBD2 on 5 matching bases. V gave up 6 bases and J gave up 8 bases, with 15 bases separating them. The CDR3 sequence is 13 residues long. CDR1 and CDR2 from the germline V gene are SGHNT and YYREEE (reference sequence). CDR3 protein: CASKKALGDIQYF. In DNA form, the CDR3 reads TGTGCCAGCAAGAAAGCCCTCGGGGACATTCAGTACTTC.

This sequence joins TRBV2 and TRBJ2-2, with a possible D match to TRBD2 (5 bases). Trimming removed 3 bases from V and 6 bases from J, with 17 bases in between. Germline V gene lookup returns CDR1 SNHLY and CDR2 FYNNEI. The CDR3 totals 16 residues. The CDR3 region is CASSDPIALGAGELFF. In nucleotides, the CDR3 is TGTGCCAGCAGTGATCCGATCGCCCTCGGGGCCGGGGAGCTGTTTTTT. Drawing the rest from reference TRBV2 and TRBJ2-2, the complete variable domain is EPEVTQTPSHQVTQMGQEVILRCVPISNHLYFYWYRQILGQKVEFLVSFYNNEISEKSEIFDDQFSVERPDGSNFTLKIRSTKLEDSAMYFCASSDPIALGAGELFFGEGSRLTVL.

This clonotype was observed many times. This sequence joins TRBV13 and TRBJ2-7; 8 positions agree with TRBD1. The trim removed 0 bases at V and 6 bases at J, leaving 1 base unmatched. Germline V lookup: CDR1 PRHDT, CDR2 FYEKMQ (reference sequence). The CDR3 extends over 13 amino acids. The CDR3 DNA reads as TGTGCCAGCAGCTTAGGGGACAGGGCCGAGCAGTACGTC. Amino acids: CASSLGDRAEQYV.

This clonotype was observed many times. J is TRBJ1-5 and V is TRBV20-1, with unresolved D. Germline-derived CDR1 and CDR2 are DFQATT and SNEGSKA (reference sequence). The CDR3 length is 14 residues. Trimming stripped 7 bases from V and 0 bases from J, with 13 bases between. As DNA, the CDR3 is TGCAGTGTCCCGCACACTTATAGCAATCAGCCCCAGCATTTT. This sequence encodes CSVPHTYSNQPQHF.